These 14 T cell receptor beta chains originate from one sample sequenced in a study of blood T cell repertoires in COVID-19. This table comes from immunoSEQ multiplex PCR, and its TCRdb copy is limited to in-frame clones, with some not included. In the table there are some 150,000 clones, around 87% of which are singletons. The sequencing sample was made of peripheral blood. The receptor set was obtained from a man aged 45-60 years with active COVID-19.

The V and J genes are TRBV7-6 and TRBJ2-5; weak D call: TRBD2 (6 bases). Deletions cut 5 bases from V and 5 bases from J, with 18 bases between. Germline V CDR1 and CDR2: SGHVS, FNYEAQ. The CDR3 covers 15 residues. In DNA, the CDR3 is TGTGCCAGCAGCCCCGCCTCGGGGGTGGTCGAGACCCAGTACTTC. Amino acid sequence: CASSPASGVVETQYF.

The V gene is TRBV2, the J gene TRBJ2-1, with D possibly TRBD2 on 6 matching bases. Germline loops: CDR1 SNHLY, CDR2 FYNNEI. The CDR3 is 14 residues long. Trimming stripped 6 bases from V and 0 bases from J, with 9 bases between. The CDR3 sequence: CASSGGVSYNEQFF. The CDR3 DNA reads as TGTGCCAGCAGCGGGGGAGTCTCCTACAATGAGCAGTTCTTC.

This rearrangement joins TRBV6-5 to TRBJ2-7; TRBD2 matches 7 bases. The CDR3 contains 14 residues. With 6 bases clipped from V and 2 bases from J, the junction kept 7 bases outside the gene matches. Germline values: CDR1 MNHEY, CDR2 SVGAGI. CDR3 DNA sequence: TGTGCCAGCAGCAGGGTGGGAGGGCCCTACGAGCAGTACTTC. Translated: CASSRVGGPYEQYF.

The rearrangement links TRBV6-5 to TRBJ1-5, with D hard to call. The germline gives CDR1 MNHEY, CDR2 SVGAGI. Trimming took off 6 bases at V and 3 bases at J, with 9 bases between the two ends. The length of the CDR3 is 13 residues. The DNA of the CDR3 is TGTGCCAGCAGAAGAGGTGACAATCAGCCCCAGCATTTT. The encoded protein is CASRRGDNQPQHF.

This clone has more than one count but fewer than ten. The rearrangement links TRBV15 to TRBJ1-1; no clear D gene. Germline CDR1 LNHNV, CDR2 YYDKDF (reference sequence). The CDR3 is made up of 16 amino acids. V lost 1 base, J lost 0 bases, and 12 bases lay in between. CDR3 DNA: TGTGCCACCAGCAGAGGGGCCGTTGGTATGAACACTGAAGCTTTCTTT. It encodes CATSRGAVGMNTEAFF. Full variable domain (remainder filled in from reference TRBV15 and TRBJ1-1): DAMVIQNPRYQVTQFGKPVTLSCSQTLNHNVMYWYQQKSSQAPKLLFHYYDKDFNNEADTPDNFQSRRPNTSFCFLDIRSPGLGDTAMYLCATSRGAVGMNTEAFFGQGTRLTVV.

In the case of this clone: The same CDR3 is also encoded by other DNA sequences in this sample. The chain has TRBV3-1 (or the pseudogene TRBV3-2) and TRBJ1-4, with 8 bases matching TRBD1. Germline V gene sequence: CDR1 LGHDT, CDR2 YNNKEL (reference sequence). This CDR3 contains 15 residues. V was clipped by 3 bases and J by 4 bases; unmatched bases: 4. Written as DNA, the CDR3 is TGTGCCAGCAGCCAGCGGACAGGGAATAATGAAAAACTGTTTTTT. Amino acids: CASSQRTGNNEKLFF.

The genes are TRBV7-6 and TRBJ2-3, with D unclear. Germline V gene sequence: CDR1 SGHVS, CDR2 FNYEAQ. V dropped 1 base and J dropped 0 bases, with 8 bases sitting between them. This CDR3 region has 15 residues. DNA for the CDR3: TGTGCCAGCAGCTTAGGGGCTGAGAGCACAGATACGCAGTATTTT. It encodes CASSLGAESTDTQYF.

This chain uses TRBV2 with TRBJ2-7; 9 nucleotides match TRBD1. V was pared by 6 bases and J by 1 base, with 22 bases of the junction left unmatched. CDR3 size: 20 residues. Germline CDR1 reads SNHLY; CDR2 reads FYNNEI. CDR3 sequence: CASSFRIPGQGSMLSYEQYF. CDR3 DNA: TGTGCCAGCAGCTTTAGAATACCGGGACAGGGCTCAATGTTGTCCTACGAGCAGTACTTC.

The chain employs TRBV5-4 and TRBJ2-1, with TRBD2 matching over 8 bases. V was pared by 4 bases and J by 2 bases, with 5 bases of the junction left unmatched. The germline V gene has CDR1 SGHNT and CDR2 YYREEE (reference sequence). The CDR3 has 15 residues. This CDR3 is CASSRGGSTYNEQFF. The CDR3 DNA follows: TGTGCCAGCAGCCGCGGGGGGAGCACCTACAATGAGCAGTTCTTC. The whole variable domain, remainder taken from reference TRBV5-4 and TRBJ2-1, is ETGVTQSPTHLIKTRGQQVTLRCSSQSGHNTVSWYQQALGQGPQFIFQYYREEENGRGNFPPRFSGLQFPNYSSELNVNALELDDSALYLCASSRGGSTYNEQFFGPGTRLTVL.

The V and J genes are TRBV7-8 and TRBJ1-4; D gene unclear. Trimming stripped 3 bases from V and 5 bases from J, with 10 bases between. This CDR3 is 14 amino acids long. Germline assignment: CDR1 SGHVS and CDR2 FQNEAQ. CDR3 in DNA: TGTGCCAGCAGCTTGGGCGGGTCCAATGAAAAACTGTTTTTT. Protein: CASSLGGSNEKLFF.

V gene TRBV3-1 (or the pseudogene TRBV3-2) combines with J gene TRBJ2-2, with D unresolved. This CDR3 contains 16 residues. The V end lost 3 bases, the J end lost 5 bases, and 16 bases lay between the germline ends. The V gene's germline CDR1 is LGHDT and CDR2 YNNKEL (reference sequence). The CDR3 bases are TGTGCCAGCAGCCATGTTAGCCAAGCGAGGACCGGGGAGCTGTTTTTT. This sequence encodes CASSHVSQARTGELFF.

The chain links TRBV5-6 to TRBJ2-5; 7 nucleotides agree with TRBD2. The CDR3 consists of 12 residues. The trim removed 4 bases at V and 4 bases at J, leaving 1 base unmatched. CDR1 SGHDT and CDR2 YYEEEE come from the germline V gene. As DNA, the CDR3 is TGTGCCAGCAGCCCGGGGGGAGAGACCCAGTACTTC. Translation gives CASSPGGETQYF.

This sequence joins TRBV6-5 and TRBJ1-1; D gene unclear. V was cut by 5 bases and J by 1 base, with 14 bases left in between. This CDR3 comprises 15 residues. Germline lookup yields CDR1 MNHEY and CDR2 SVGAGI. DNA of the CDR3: TGTGCCAGCAGTACCCTAGCAGGAGCGAACACTGAAGCTTTCTTT. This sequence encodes CASSTLAGANTEAFF.

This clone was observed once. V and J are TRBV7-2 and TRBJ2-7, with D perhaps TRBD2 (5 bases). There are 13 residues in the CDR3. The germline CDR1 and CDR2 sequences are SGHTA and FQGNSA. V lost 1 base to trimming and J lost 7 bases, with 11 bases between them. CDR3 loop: CASSLGGWGEQYF. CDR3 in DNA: TGTGCCAGCAGCTTAGGAGGGTGGGGAGAGCAGTACTTC.